What follows are 5 T cell receptor beta chains derived from one specimen sequenced in a study of CD8+ T cells in alopecia areata. The authors extracted RNA and reverse transcribed it into cDNA as the sequencing template. Measured with immunoSEQ multiplex PCR; TCRdb has only the in-frame clones, and not every one. This sample carries some 100,000 clones, approximately 38% of them seen once, and the ten largest clones take over 3%. The sample consisted of CD4+ T cells sorted from blood. The source is a human donor with alopecia areata.

This clone was seen only a few times. The J gene is TRBJ2-1, the V gene TRBV30, with a possible D match to TRBD1 (5 bases). The CDR3 is 17 amino acids. Germline CDR1 and CDR2: GTSNPN and SVGIG (reference sequence). The germline V and J ends were trimmed by 3 bases and 1 base, with 19 bases remaining between them. CDR3 in DNA: TGTGCCTGGAGCCTCCAGGGCTTCCATGGGTCCTACAATGAGCAGTTCTTC. Translating it yields CAWSLQGFHGSYNEQFF. Looking up the rest from reference TRBV30 and TRBJ2-1 gives the full variable domain: SQTIHQWPATLVQPVGSPLSLECTVEGTSNPNLYWYRQAAGRGLQLLFYSVGIGQISSEVPQNLSASRPQDRQFILSSKKLLLSDSGFYLCAWSLQGFHGSYNEQFFGPGTRLTVL.

This rearrangement joins TRBV5-1 to TRBJ1-2; 7 bases match TRBD1. There are 11 residues in the CDR3. V shed 7 bases and J 4 bases; nucleotides not matched to a gene: 1. The germline gives CDR1 SGHRS, CDR2 YFSETQ. CDR3 in DNA: TGCGCCAGCCGGGACAGCTATGGCTACACCTTC. This gives the protein CASRDSYGYTF.

V is TRBV15 and J is TRBJ2-3, with D unresolved. The V gene's germline CDR1 is LNHNV and CDR2 YYDKDF (reference sequence). The CDR3 length is 19 residues. V shed 1 base and J shed 2 bases, with 22 bases lying between them. The CDR3 sequence: CATSRVEGIGPIFTDTQYF. DNA of the CDR3: TGTGCCACCAGCAGAGTGGAAGGGATTGGGCCTATCTTCACAGATACGCAGTATTTT.

The chain employs TRBV5-1 and TRBJ2-1; possibly TRBD2 for D (5 bases). The V gene's germline CDR1 is SGHRS and CDR2 YFSETQ. CDR3 length equals 14 residues. Deletions cut 1 base from V and 6 bases from J, with 11 bases between. The chain's CDR3 is CASSLRSRGNEQFF. In DNA, the CDR3 is TGCGCCAGCAGCTTGCGGTCCCGGGGCAATGAGCAGTTCTTC.

V and J are TRBV28 and TRBJ2-3; D assignment may be TRBD1 or TRBD2 (5 bases each). Per germline, CDR1 MDHEN and CDR2 SYDVKM. The CDR3 is 13 residues long. V was cut by 3 bases and J by 10 bases, with 14 bases left in between. CDR3: CASSFQARGPQYF. CDR3 nucleotides: TGTGCCAGCAGTTTTCAGGCCCGGGGCCCGCAGTATTTT.